The next 16 T cell receptor beta chains were all read from a single sample in a study of T cells after yellow fever vaccination. TCRdb itself ran the 5' RACE reads through MiXCR, one entry per CDR3 protein. The sample records a few hundred thousand distinct CDR3 sequences, 17% being singletons. The sample in question was PBMCs, obtained about 5 days after the first yellow fever vaccination. The receptors were sampled from a man younger than 35 who received the YFV17D yellow fever vaccine.

This clonotype came up a few times. In DNA, the CDR3 is TGTGCCAGCAGCTCACAGGTCTATAATTCACCCCTCCACTTT. Protein: CASSSQVYNSPLHF. The chain employs TRBV11-2 and TRBJ1-6; D might be TRBD1 (5 bases). Between the trimmed V and J ends, which lost 4 bases and 3 bases, there was a span of 7 bases. Germline CDR1 SGHAT, CDR2 FQNNGV. This CDR3 region has 14 residues.

This clonotype was detected once. This chain connects TRBV28 to TRBJ2-7; 9 bases align to TRBD1. CDR1 MDHEN and CDR2 SYDVKM come from the germline V gene. V shed 4 bases, J shed 7 bases, and the junction held 8 bases outside the gene matches. The CDR3 totals 14 residues. The CDR3: CASSSARQGVEQYV. CDR3 bases: TGTGCCAGCAGTTCCGCAAGACAGGGGGTTGAGCAGTACGTC.

This clonotype has only a few counts. The chain uses TRBV28 and TRBJ1-2; D may be TRBD1 (6 bases). CDR3 length: 15 residues. CDR1 is MDHEN, CDR2 SYDVKM, per germline. V lost 3 bases and J lost 8, with 19 bases in between. CDR3 sequence reads: CASSFGAGAGEGYTF. CDR3 nucleotide sequence: TGTGCCAGCAGTTTCGGGGCAGGGGCAGGTGAAGGCTACACCTTC.

The chain uses TRBV5-5 and TRBJ2-7; 7 bases are a match to TRBD2. Germline V gene data show CDR1 as SGHKS and CDR2 as YYEKEE (reference sequence). With 2 bases clipped from V and 0 bases from J, the junction kept 8 bases outside the gene matches. This CDR3 comprises 16 residues. DNA for the CDR3: TGTGCCAGCAGCTTCCGACTAAGCGGGGCCTCCTACGAGCAGTACGTC. This sequence encodes CASSFRLSGASYEQYV.

This chain uses TRBV7-9 with TRBJ1-3; perhaps TRBD1 as D (5 bases). The CDR3 has 15 residues. Germline V CDR1 and CDR2: SEHNR, FQNEAQ (reference sequence). Trimming removed 6 bases from V and 7 bases from J, with 19 bases in between. The CDR3 is CASSLPAGVGNTIYF. The CDR3 bases are TGTGCCAGCAGTCTCCCCGCGGGGGTTGGTAACACCATATATTTT.

The chain is built from TRBV20-1 and TRBJ1-6; unclear D gene. The germline V and J ends were trimmed by 3 bases and 10 bases, with 13 bases remaining between them. Germline V gene lookup returns CDR1 DFQATT and CDR2 SNEGSKA (reference sequence). This CDR3 contains 13 residues. CDR3 nucleotide sequence: TGCAGTGCTAGTGCCGGTGGAGAATCACCCCTCCACTTT. The encoded protein is CSASAGGESPLHF.

The rearrangement links TRBV11-2 to TRBJ2-1; 7 positions match TRBD1. CDR1 SGHAT and CDR2 FQNNGV come from the germline V gene. The CDR3 loop spans 18 amino acids. V was pared by 4 bases and J by 0 bases, with 12 bases of the junction left unmatched. CDR3 DNA: TGTGCCAGCAGCTCAACCACCAGCCCAGGGGGCTCCTACAATGAGCAGTTCTTC. It encodes CASSSTTSPGGSYNEQFF.

V usage is TRBV7-8 and J usage is TRBJ2-7; D might be TRBD1 (6 bases). This CDR3 has 14 residues. Trimming took off 6 bases at V and 0 bases at J, with 12 bases between the two ends. Germline CDR1 is SGHVS and CDR2 is FQNEAQ. The CDR3 bases are TGTGCCAGCAGGCCCGACAGGCACTCCTACGAGCAGTACGTC. Translating it yields CASRPDRHSYEQYV.

This rearrangement joins TRBV7-2 to TRBJ1-2; perhaps TRBD1 as D (5 bases). Trimming removed 6 bases from V and 4 bases from J, with 18 bases in between. This CDR3 is 15 amino acids long. From germline, CDR1 is SGHTA and CDR2 FQGNSA. Written as DNA, the CDR3 is TGTGCCAGCAGGCCTTCGGGGGTTTATACCTATGGCTACACCTTC. Translated: CASRPSGVYTYGYTF.

In DNA form, the CDR3 reads TGTGCCAGCAGCTTGGGGGCCCACAGCTCCTACAATGAGCAGTTCTTC. Protein: CASSLGAHSSYNEQFF. The chain couples TRBV13 to TRBJ2-1; a weak D match, TRBD1 (6 bases). Trimming cost V 3 bases and J 0 bases, with 12 bases left between them. The CDR3 sequence is 16 residues long. The germline gives CDR1 PRHDT, CDR2 FYEKMQ (reference sequence).

This rearrangement joins TRBV27 to TRBJ1-2, with TRBD1 matching 12 bases. This CDR3 region has 16 residues. Germline assignment: CDR1 MNHEY and CDR2 SMNVEV (reference sequence). V dropped 2 bases and J dropped 3; count of bases not matched to a gene: 4. The CDR3 sequence: CASSLEGTGGYYGYTF. The CDR3, as DNA: TGTGCCAGCAGTTTAGAAGGGACAGGGGGCTACTATGGCTACACCTTC.

This clonotype was seen a handful of times. This chain joins TRBV19 and TRBJ1-5, with D possibly TRBD1 on 5 matching bases. The V gene's germline CDR1 is LNHDA and CDR2 SQIVND (reference sequence). V dropped 6 bases and J dropped 3 bases, with 9 bases sitting between them. The CDR3 is made up of 13 amino acids. The CDR3 DNA reads as TGTGCCAGTAGCAAGGGACTCAATCAGCCCCAGCATTTT. Translating gives CASSKGLNQPQHF.

The chain links TRBV12-3 or TRBV12-4 to TRBJ2-3; no definite D call. V shed 7 bases and J shed 0 bases, with 17 bases lying between them. The CDR3 spans 16 residues. CDR3 in DNA: TGTGCCAGCACTCCGGCCTTTCGCTCTAGCACAGATACGCAGTATTTT. The encoded protein is CASTPAFRSSTDTQYF.

This chain links TRBV2 with TRBJ1-2; a possible D gene is TRBD1 (6 bases). The CDR3 has 14 amino acids. CDR1 and CDR2 from the germline V gene are SNHLY and FYNNEI. Trimming removed 8 bases at V and 8 bases at J, with 21 bases between. In nucleotides, the CDR3 is TGTGCCAGCTTCCCCCTGGCCGGAGGGGGAGGCTACACCTTC. Its protein is CASFPLAGGGGYTF. Full variable domain (remainder filled in from reference TRBV2 and TRBJ1-2): EPEVTQTPSHQVTQMGQEVILRCVPISNHLYFYWYRQILGQKVEFLVSFYNNEISEKSEIFDDQFSVERPDGSNFTLKIRSTKLEDSAMYFCASFPLAGGGGYTFGSGTRLTVV.

This clonotype was counted only a few times. The chain carries TRBV5-6 and TRBJ1-2, with D unclear. The CDR3 has 13 amino acids. Between the trimmed V and J ends, which lost 2 bases and 8 bases, there was a span of 13 bases. CDR1 SGHDT and CDR2 YYEEEE come from the germline V gene. The CDR3 region is CASSFPSTGGYTF. As DNA, the CDR3 is TGTGCCAGCAGCTTCCCCTCGACGGGGGGCTACACCTTC.

This clonotype has at least ten counts. The chain is built from TRBV18 and TRBJ1-3; no definite D call. The germline gives CDR1 KGHSH, CDR2 LQKENI. V lost 8 bases to trimming and J lost 0 bases, with 5 bases between them. There are 12 residues in the CDR3. CDR3 amino acids: CASSPSGNTIYF. The CDR3 DNA reads as TGTGCCAGCAGTCCCTCTGGAAACACCATATATTTT.